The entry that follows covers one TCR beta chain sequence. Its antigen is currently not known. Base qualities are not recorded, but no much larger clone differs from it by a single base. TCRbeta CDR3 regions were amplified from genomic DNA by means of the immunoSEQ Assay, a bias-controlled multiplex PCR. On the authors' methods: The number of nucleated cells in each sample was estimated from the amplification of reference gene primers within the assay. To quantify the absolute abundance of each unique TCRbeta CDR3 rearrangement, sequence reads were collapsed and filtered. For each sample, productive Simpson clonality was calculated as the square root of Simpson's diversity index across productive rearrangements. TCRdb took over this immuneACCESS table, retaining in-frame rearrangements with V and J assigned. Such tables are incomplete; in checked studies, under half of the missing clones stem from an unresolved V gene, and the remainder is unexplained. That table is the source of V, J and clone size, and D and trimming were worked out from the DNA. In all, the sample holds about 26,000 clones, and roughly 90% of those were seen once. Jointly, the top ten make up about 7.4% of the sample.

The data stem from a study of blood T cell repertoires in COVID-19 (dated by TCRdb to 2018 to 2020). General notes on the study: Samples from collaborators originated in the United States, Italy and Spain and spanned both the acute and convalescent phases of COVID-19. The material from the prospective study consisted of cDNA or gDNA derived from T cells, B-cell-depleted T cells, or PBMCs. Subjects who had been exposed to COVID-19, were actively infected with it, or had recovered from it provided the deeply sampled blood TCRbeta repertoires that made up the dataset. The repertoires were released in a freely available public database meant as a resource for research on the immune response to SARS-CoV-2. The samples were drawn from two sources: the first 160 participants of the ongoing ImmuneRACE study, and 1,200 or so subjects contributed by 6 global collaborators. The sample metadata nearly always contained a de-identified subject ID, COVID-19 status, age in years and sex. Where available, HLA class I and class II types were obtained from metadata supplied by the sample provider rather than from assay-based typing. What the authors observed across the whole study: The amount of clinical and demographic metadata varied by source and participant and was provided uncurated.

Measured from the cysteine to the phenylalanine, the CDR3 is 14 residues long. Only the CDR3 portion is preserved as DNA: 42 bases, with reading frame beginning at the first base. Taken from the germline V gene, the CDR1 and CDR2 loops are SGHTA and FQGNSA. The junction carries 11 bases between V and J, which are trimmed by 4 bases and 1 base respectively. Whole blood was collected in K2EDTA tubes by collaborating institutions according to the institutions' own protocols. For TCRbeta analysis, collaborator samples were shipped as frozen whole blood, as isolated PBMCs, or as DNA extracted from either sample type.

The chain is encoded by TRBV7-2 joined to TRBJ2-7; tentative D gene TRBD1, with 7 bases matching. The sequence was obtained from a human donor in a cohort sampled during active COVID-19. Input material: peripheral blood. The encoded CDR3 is CASSWAGGSYEQYF. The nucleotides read TGTGCCAGCAGCTGGGCAGGGGGGTCCTACGAGCAGTACTTC.